A selection of T cell receptor beta chains follows, all from one sample in a study of blood T cell repertoires in COVID-19. The table came from immunoSEQ multiplex PCR; TCRdb's copy has only in-frame clones and leaves some out. Of approximately 75,000 clones listed, approximately 80% were seen once; the top ten hold about 13%. Material: peripheral blood. The receptors here all came from a man aged 50-60 years with COVID-19, enrolled during active disease. CDR3s include the opening cysteine and the closing phenylalanine or tryptophan. The D gene is left open where the match is weak. A row's size may be missing; if present it is once, few, many or a size class.

D gene,J gene,clone size,V gene,CDR3 protein,CDR3 DNA
NA,TRBJ2-3,NA,TRBV12-2,CASRSHLRRTSGGGTDTQYF,TGTGCAAGTCGCTCCCACCTCCGAAGGACTAGCGGGGGAGGCACAGATACGCAGTATTTT
TRBD1,TRBJ2-4,NA,TRBV28,CASGDRVKNIQYF,TGTGCCAGCGGGGACAGGGTCAAAAACATTCAGTACTTC
NA,TRBJ1-2,NA,TRBV30,CAWRGRNYGYTF,TGTGCCTGGAGGGGGAGGAACTATGGCTACACCTTC
TRBD1,TRBJ1-5,once,TRBV7-2,CASRQTGEGQPQHF,TGTGCCAGCAGGCAGACAGGGGAGGGGCAGCCCCAGCATTTT
NA,TRBJ2-2,NA,TRBV11-1,CASSRRLNTGELFF,TGTGCCAGCAGCCGGCGACTCAACACCGGGGAGCTGTTTTTT
TRBD2,TRBJ2-7,NA,TRBV6-6,CASSKPGLGRYEQYF,TGTGCCAGCAGTAAGCCGGGACTAGGTCGCTACGAGCAGTACTTC
TRBD1,TRBJ2-5,NA,TRBV3-1/TRBV3-2,CASSQPTGRWETQYF,TGTGCCAGCAGCCAACCGACAGGGAGATGGGAGACCCAGTACTTC
TRBD1,TRBJ2-1,once,TRBV6-2/TRBV6-3,CASSWDRGRNEQFF,TGTGCCAGCAGTTGGGACAGGGGACGGAATGAGCAGTTCTTC
NA,TRBJ2-5,NA,TRBV7-3,CASSLKPKGDGETQYF,TGTGCCAGCAGCTTAAAACCGAAGGGGGACGGAGAGACCCAGTACTTC
TRBD1,TRBJ1-1,NA,TRBV10-3,CAITGTGGAGTEAFF,TGTGCCATCACCGGGACAGGGGGCGCGGGCACTGAAGCTTTCTTT
TRBD2,TRBJ2-1,few,TRBV27,CASSPTSGSSYNEQFF,TGTGCCAGCAGTCCGACTAGCGGGAGCTCCTACAATGAGCAGTTCTTC
TRBD1,TRBJ1-3,NA,TRBV5-1,CASTLENGQGDTIYF,TGCGCCAGCACCTTGGAAAATGGACAGGGAGACACCATATATTTT
NA,TRBJ1-1,NA,TRBV14,CASSQDHTGLPEAFF,TGTGCCAGCAGCCAAGATCATACAGGGCTGCCTGAAGCTTTCTTT
TRBD2,TRBJ2-7,NA,TRBV6-1,CASSVSSGTGLDEQYF,TGTGCCAGCAGTGTGTCTAGCGGGACGGGTCTTGACGAGCAGTACTTC
NA,TRBJ2-1,NA,TRBV5-4,CASSLGQGGHNEQFF,TGTGCCAGCAGCTTGGGACAGGGAGGCCACAATGAGCAGTTCTTC
TRBD2,TRBJ2-3,NA,TRBV7-9,CASSSAVASGNTDTQYF,TGTGCCAGCAGCTCCGCCGTAGCTAGCGGGAACACAGATACGCAGTATTTT
TRBD1,TRBJ1-5,NA,TRBV28,CASTDRGSDQPQHF,TGTGCCAGCACTGACAGGGGTTCTGATCAGCCCCAGCATTTT
TRBD1,TRBJ1-5,NA,TRBV28,CASSLATGGTGQPQHF,TGTGCCAGCAGTTTAGCGACAGGGGGAACAGGGCAGCCCCAGCATTTT
NA,TRBJ1-4,NA,TRBV5-1,CASSPGNPEKLFF,TGCGCCAGCAGCCCCGGGAACCCTGAAAAACTGTTTTTT
NA,TRBJ2-1,NA,TRBV5-4,CASTTGPLAYNEQFF,TGTGCCAGCACCACAGGCCCCTTAGCCTACAATGAGCAGTTCTTC
TRBD1,TRBJ2-1,NA,TRBV4-1,CASSQLGTGEVGNEQFF,TGCGCCAGCAGCCAATTGGGGACAGGGGAGGTAGGCAATGAGCAGTTCTTC
TRBD2,TRBJ2-1,few,TRBV20-1,CSASGGGNEQFF,TGCAGTGCTAGTGGGGGGGGGAATGAGCAGTTCTTC
NA,TRBJ2-7,NA,TRBV20-1,CSASPRGGEQYF,TGCAGTGCTAGTCCTAGAGGGGGCGAGCAGTACTTC
TRBD2,TRBJ2-1,once,TRBV4-3,CASSQDTSGLGNEQFF,TGCGCCAGCAGCCAAGATACTAGCGGGCTGGGCAATGAGCAGTTCTTC
TRBD2,TRBJ2-7,NA,TRBV2,CASSPGLLSYEQYF,TGTGCCAGCAGCCCGGGACTACTCTCCTACGAGCAGTACTTC
NA,TRBJ2-1,NA,TRBV28,CASSKRSGGGNEQFF,TGTGCCAGCAGTAAGAGATCAGGGGGAGGCAATGAGCAGTTCTTC
NA,TRBJ1-5,few,TRBV19,CASRFSPINQPQHF,TGTGCCAGTAGGTTCAGTCCGATCAATCAGCCCCAGCATTTT
NA,TRBJ1-4,NA,TRBV2,CASTRGVATNEKLFF,TGTGCCAGCACCCGGGGAGTTGCAACTAATGAAAAACTGTTTTTT
NA,TRBJ1-2,NA,TRBV19,CASSPAVAAVGNYGYTF,TGTGCCAGTAGTCCCGCGGTGGCGGCGGTTGGTAACTATGGCTACACCTTC
TRBD1,TRBJ2-7,NA,TRBV2,CASRRDRGWEQYF,TGTGCCAGCAGGAGGGACAGGGGGTGGGAGCAGTACTTC
TRBD1,TRBJ1-5,NA,TRBV30,CAWSGSGTGNQPQHF,TGTGCCTGGAGCGGCTCCGGGACAGGCAATCAGCCCCAGCATTTT
NA,TRBJ1-2,NA,TRBV27,CASSLFSVGGTRGYTF,TGTGCCAGCAGTTTATTTAGTGTTGGGGGGACGCGGGGCTACACCTTC
TRBD2,TRBJ2-1,NA,TRBV6-2/TRBV6-3,CASSPLLAVSEQFF,TGTGCCAGCAGTCCCCTACTAGCGGTTAGTGAGCAGTTCTTC
TRBD2,TRBJ2-3,NA,TRBV7-2,CASSLRSGRATDTQYF,TGTGCCAGCAGCTTACGTAGCGGGAGGGCCACAGATACGCAGTATTTT
NA,TRBJ2-3,NA,TRBV29-1,CSVASLTGRGTDTQYF,TGCAGCGTGGCCTCATTAACAGGGAGGGGCACAGATACGCAGTATTTT
TRBD2,TRBJ2-7,NA,TRBV3-1/TRBV3-2,CASRSLRAGGPYEQYF,TGTGCCAGCAGGTCCCTAAGGGCGGGAGGGCCGTACGAGCAGTACTTC
TRBD1,TRBJ1-5,NA,TRBV28,CASSGWDREGLGRQPQHF,TGTGCCAGCAGTGGATGGGACAGGGAGGGATTGGGTCGTCAGCCCCAGCATTTT
TRBD1,TRBJ2-1,once,TRBV6-4,CASKRDRGHNEQFF,TGTGCCAGCAAGCGGGACAGGGGTCACAATGAGCAGTTCTTC
TRBD1,TRBJ1-5,few,TRBV25-1,CASSPSRGHQPQHF,TGTGCCAGCAGTCCCAGCAGGGGGCATCAGCCCCAGCATTTT
TRBD1,TRBJ2-1,NA,TRBV9,CASSAGGRGQYSEQFF,TGTGCCAGCAGCGCAGGGGGTAGGGGACAGTATAGTGAGCAGTTCTTC
NA,TRBJ2-2,NA,TRBV21-1,CASTPGVALPFANTGELFF,TGTGCCAGCACCCCCGGGGTGGCCCTACCCTTCGCGAACACCGGGGAGCTGTTTTTT
TRBD1,TRBJ2-7,NA,TRBV11-3,CASSPPGQAIRYF,TGTGCCAGCAGCCCCCCGGGACAGGCCATCAGGTACTTC
TRBD2,TRBJ2-1,NA,TRBV10-3,CAISGRIGTRDNEQFF,TGTGCCATCAGTGGGCGGATCGGGACTAGAGACAATGAGCAGTTCTTC
NA,TRBJ1-1,NA,TRBV4-3,CASSQDLGTGWDTEAFF,TGCGCCAGCAGCCAAGATCTTGGTACAGGGTGGGATACTGAAGCTTTCTTT
NA,TRBJ1-3,NA,TRBV30,CAWSVQGAGNTIYF,TGTGCCTGGAGTGTACAAGGGGCTGGAAACACCATATATTTT
NA,TRBJ1-1,NA,TRBV2,CASSLSGGGNTEAFF,TGTGCCAGCAGCCTTTCGGGCGGGGGAAACACTGAAGCTTTCTTT
TRBD2,TRBJ2-7,once,TRBV3-1/TRBV3-2,CASSQKPTSLVEQYF,TGTGCCAGCAGCCAGAAGCCGACTAGCTTGGTTGAGCAGTACTTC
NA,TRBJ1-2,few,TRBV6-2/TRBV6-3,CASSPERPGRGYTF,TGTGCCAGCAGTCCGGAAAGGCCTGGGCGCGGCTACACCTTC
TRBD1,TRBJ1-3,NA,TRBV28,CASIRGQGRSGNTIYF,TGTGCCAGCATACGAGGACAGGGGCGCTCGGGAAACACCATATATTTT
NA,TRBJ1-1,few,TRBV6-1,CASSEGAGNTEAFF,TGTGCCAGCAGTGAAGGGGCAGGGAACACTGAAGCTTTCTTT
NA,TRBJ1-1,NA,TRBV19,CASSFGTSNTEAFF,TGTGCCAGTAGTTTCGGGACAAGCAACACTGAAGCTTTCTTT
NA,TRBJ2-1,few,TRBV24-1,CATSVPTGLHNEQFF,TGTGCCACCAGTGTTCCGACAGGCTTGCACAATGAGCAGTTCTTC
NA,TRBJ2-5,few,TRBV5-8,CASSSGVRETQYF,TGTGCCAGCAGCTCAGGGGTGCGCGAGACCCAGTACTTC